This T cell receptor beta chain appears in the sequencing data of a study of CD8 T cells in Susac syndrome. Study-wide points: Acknowledgment was made by the study that its TCR sequencing and HLA analysis involved a relatively small number of individuals.

As regards this clonotype: Its antigen is unidentified.

The V and J ends lost 6 bases and 4 bases respectively, with 6 bases between them. This CDR3 has 11 residues. Germline lookup yields CDR1 MNHEY and CDR2 SVGAGI. RNA totalling roughly 0.45 to 1 ug underwent reverse transcription with random hexamers. TCRdb re-called the immunoSEQ multiplex PCR reads through MiXCR, storing one row per CDR3 protein. The sample lists approximately 210,000 distinct CDR3 sequences, approximately 94% seen once, with roughly 0.14% in the top ten. The chain links TRBV6-5 to TRBJ1-1; D perhaps matches TRBD1 (5 bases). The sequenced sample was CD4+ T cells from PBMCs. This TCR was recovered from a human donor with Susac syndrome. This CDR3 reads CASRGPTEAFF. The DNA of the CDR3 is TGTGCCAGCAGGGGGCCCACTGAAGCTTTCTTT.